Included here is one T cell receptor (beta chain) sequence, with context. Seattle participants joined during active infection and were tracked over time. The germline V gene encodes CDR1 MDHEN and CDR2 SYDVKM. The CDR3 length is 14 residues. V was shortened by 2 bases and J by 3 bases, with 10 bases between the two germline ends. Profiled with immunoSEQ multiplex PCR; TCRdb holds only in-frame clones, not every one. The table records fewer than 200,000 clones, 75% to 85% of them present only once. This record comes from a study of blood T cell repertoires in COVID-19. On the study more broadly: Sites in the United States, Italy and Spain provided acute and convalescent COVID-19 samples.

The material sequenced was peripheral blood. The chain combines TRBV28 with TRBJ1-2, with D perhaps matching TRBD1 (5 bases). The clonotype comes from a woman in her sixties or seventies with COVID-19, enrolled during active disease. DNA of the CDR3: TGTGCCAGCAGTTTACAACCAGGGTACTATGGCTACACCTTC. Translating gives CASSLQPGYYGYTF.